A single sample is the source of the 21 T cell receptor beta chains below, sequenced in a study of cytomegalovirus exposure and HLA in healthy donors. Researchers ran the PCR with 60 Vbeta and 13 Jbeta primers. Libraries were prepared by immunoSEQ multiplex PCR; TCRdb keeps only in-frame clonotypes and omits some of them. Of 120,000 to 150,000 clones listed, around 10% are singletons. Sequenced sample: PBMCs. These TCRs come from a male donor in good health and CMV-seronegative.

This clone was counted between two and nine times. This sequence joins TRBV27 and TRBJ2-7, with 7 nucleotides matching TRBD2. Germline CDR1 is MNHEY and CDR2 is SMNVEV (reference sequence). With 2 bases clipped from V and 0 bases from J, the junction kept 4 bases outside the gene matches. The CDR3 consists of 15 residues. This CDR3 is CASSLRASGSYEQYF. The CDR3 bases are TGTGCCAGCAGTTTAAGGGCTAGCGGCTCCTACGAGCAGTACTTC.

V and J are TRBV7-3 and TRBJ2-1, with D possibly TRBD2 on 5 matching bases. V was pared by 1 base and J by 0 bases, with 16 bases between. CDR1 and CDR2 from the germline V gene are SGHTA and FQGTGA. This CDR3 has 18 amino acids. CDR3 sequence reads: CASSLSRGVGSSYNEQFF. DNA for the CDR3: TGTGCCAGCAGCTTAAGTCGGGGAGTAGGGAGCTCCTACAATGAGCAGTTCTTC.

Here the CDR3 reads CASRDSSSYEQYF. Here the CDR3 DNA reads TGTGCCAGCAGAGACAGTAGCTCCTACGAGCAGTACTTC. The chain joins TRBV28 to TRBJ2-7; TRBD1 is a possible D gene (5 bases). The V gene's germline CDR1 is MDHEN and CDR2 SYDVKM. Trimming left V 6 bases short and J 0 bases short, with 9 bases between. CDR3 size: 13 residues.

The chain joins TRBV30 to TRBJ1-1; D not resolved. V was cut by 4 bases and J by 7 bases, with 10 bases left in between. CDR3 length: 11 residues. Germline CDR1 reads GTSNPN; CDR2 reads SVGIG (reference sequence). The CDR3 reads CAWTAGLEAFF. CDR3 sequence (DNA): TGTGCCTGGACCGCTGGGCTTGAAGCTTTCTTT.

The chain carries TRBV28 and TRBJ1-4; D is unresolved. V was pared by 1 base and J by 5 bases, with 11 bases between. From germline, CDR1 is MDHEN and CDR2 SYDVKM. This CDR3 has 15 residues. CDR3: CASSLLGGPNEKLFF. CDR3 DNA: TGTGCCAGCAGTTTATTGGGAGGGCCAAATGAAAAACTGTTTTTT.

For the CDR3, the DNA is TGTGCCAGCTCACCTGGGACAGCAACTAATGAAAAACTGTTTTTT. It specifies CASSPGTATNEKLFF. The chain is built from TRBV18 and TRBJ1-4; TRBD1 matches 7 bases. Germline trimming cut 3 bases from V and 0 bases from J; bases unmatched to any gene: 1. Looked up from germline, CDR1 is KGHSH and CDR2 is LQKENI. The CDR3 is 15 residues long.

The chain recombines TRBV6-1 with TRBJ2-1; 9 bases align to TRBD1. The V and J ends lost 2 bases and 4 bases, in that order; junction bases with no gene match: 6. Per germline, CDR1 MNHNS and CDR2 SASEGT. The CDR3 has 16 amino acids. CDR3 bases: TGTGCCAGCAGTGAATTCGGGACAGGGCAATACAATGAGCAGTTCTTC. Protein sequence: CASSEFGTGQYNEQFF.

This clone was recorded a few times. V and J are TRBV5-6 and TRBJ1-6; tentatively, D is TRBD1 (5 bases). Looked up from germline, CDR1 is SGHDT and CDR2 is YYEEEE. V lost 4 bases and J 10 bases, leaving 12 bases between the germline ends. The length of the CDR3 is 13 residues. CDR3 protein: CASSPGGGSPLHF. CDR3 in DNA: TGTGCCAGCAGCCCCGGGGGGGGGTCACCCCTCCACTTT.

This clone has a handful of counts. CDR3 amino acids: CATKGSGNEQFF. DNA of the CDR3: TGTGCCACCAAGGGGAGCGGGAATGAGCAGTTCTTC. The chain is built from TRBV6-5 and TRBJ2-1, with D perhaps TRBD2 (6 bases). The ends were cut back, 10 bases at V and 7 bases at J, with 14 bases in the middle. This CDR3 is built from 12 residues. The germline V gene encodes CDR1 MNHEY and CDR2 SVGAGI.

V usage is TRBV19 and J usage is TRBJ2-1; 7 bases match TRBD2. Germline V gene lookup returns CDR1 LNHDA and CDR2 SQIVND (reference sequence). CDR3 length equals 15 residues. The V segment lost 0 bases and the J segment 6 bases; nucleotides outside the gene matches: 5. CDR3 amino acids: CASSIDGLEPNEQFF. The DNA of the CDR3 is TGTGCCAGTAGTATAGATGGACTAGAACCCAATGAGCAGTTCTTC.

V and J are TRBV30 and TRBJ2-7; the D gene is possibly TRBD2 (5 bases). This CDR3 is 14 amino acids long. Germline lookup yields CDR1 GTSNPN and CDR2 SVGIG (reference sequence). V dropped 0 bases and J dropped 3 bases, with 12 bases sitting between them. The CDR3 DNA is TGTGCCTGGAGTGTTACTTTGGAGGACTACGAGCAGTACTTC. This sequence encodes CAWSVTLEDYEQYF.

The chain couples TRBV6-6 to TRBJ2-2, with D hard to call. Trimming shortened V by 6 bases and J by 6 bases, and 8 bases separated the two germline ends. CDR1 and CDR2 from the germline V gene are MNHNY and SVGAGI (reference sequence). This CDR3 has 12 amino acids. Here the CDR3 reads CASSPASGELFF. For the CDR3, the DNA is TGTGCCAGCAGCCCCGCGTCCGGGGAGCTGTTTTTT.

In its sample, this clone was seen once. CDR3 sequence (DNA): TGTGCCAGCAGCGCCCTAGCGGGGGGTACGCAGTATTTT. Its protein is CASSALAGGTQYF. This chain joins TRBV7-2 and TRBJ2-3; TRBD2 matches 11 bases. The length of the CDR3 is 13 residues. After removal of 5 bases from V and 8 bases from J, the junction contained 3 bases not matched to a gene. Germline V gives CDR1 SGHTA, CDR2 FQGNSA.

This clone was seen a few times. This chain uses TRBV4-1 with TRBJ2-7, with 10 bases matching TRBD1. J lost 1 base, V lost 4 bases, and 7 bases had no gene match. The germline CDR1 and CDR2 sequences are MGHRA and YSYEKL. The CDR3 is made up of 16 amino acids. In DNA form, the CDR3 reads TGCGCCAGCAGCCTCCCCGGGACAGGGGAGTCCTACGAGCAGTACTTC. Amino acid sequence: CASSLPGTGESYEQYF.

CDR3 protein: CASSLSWGSTNYGYTF. CDR3 nucleotide sequence: TGTGCCAGCAGTCTAAGTTGGGGCTCGACTAACTATGGCTACACCTTC. The rearrangement uses TRBV5-4 and TRBJ1-2; perhaps TRBD1 as D (5 bases). CDR1 and CDR2 (germline): SGHNT, YYREEE (reference sequence). V was clipped by 5 bases and J by 0 bases, with 17 bases between them. This CDR3 contains 16 residues.

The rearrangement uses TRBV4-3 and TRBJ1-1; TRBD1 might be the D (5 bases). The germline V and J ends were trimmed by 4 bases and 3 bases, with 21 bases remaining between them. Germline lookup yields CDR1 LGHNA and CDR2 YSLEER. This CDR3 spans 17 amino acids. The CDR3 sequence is CASSLLGPLAGHTEAFF. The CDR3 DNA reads TGCGCCAGCAGCCTTCTCGGTCCCCTGGCAGGGCACACTGAAGCTTTCTTT.

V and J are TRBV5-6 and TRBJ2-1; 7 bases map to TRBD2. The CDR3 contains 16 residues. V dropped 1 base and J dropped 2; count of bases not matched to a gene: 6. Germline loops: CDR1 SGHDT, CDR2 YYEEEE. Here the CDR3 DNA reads TGTGCCAGCAGCTTGCGGGTTCTAGCGGCCTACAATGAGCAGTTCTTC. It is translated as CASSLRVLAAYNEQFF.

The CDR3, as DNA: TGTGCCATCAGCCCGGTCGGAGGGGACACTGAAGCTTTCTTT. Translated: CAISPVGGDTEAFF. The V and J genes are TRBV10-3 and TRBJ1-1; the D gene is possibly TRBD1 (5 bases). Germline loops: CDR1 ENHRY, CDR2 SYGVKD. The V gene lost 6 bases and the J gene lost 3 bases, with 14 bases spanning the gap. This CDR3 has 14 residues.

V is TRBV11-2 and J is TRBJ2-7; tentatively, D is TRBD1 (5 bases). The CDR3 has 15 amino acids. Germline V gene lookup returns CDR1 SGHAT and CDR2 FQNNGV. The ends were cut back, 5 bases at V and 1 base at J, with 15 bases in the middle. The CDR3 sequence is CASSADTGPSYEQYF. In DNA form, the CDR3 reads TGTGCCAGCAGCGCGGACACAGGTCCATCCTACGAGCAGTACTTC.

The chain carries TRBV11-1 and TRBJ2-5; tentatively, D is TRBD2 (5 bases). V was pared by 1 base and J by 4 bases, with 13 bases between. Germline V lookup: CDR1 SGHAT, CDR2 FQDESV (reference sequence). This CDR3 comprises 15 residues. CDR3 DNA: TGTGCCAGCAGCTTAGGCGGCTCTAGCCGAGAGACCCAGTACTTC. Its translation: CASSLGGSSRETQYF.

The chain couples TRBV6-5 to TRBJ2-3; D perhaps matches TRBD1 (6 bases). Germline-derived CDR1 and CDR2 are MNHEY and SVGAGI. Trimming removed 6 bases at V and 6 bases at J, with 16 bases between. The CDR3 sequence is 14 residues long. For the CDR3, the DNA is TGTGCCAGCAGCCTCCGGACAGAAAGGGATACGCAGTATTTT. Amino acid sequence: CASSLRTERDTQYF.